This T cell receptor beta chain was obtained from a study of brain T cells in children with intractable seizures. V shed 5 bases, J shed 0 bases, and the junction held 2 bases outside the gene matches. CDR1 is SEHNR, CDR2 FQNEAQ, per germline (reference sequence). The CDR3 has 15 residues. The sequenced cases were selected for having the highest brain T cell transcript signatures. Here immunoSEQ multiplex PCR was the method, and the copy in TCRdb shows in-frame clones only, minus some. This sample has roughly 110,000 clones, with approximately 94% found just once. The rearrangement joins TRBV7-9 to TRBJ2-1; 9 bases are a match to TRBD2. The specimen was peripheral blood, collected at surgery. This clonotype was sampled from a boy younger than two with hemimegalencephaly and intractable seizures. CDR3 residues: CASSHSGSSYNEQFF. CDR3 nucleotide sequence: TGTGCCAGCAGCCATAGCGGGAGCTCCTACAATGAGCAGTTCTTC.